Each of the 14 T cell receptor beta chains below was sequenced from the same sample in a study of preoperative IRX-2 immunotherapy in early breast cancer. Stated treatment: preoperative locoregional IRX-2 cytokine immunotherapy. Method: immunoSEQ multiplex PCR; TCRdb's copy keeps in-frame clones and lacks some. The sample holds over 9,500 clones; 80% are singletons and the top ten take 5.6%. This specimen consisted of lymph node tissue, obtained before IRX-2 immunotherapy. All receptors derive from a human donor with breast cancer.

The chain couples TRBV6-8 to TRBJ2-4; D not certain. Trimming took off 2 bases at V and 11 bases at J, with 10 bases between the two ends. Germline values: CDR1 MNHGY, CDR2 SAAAGT. The CDR3 consists of 12 residues. The CDR3 DNA reads as TGTGCCAGCAGTTACGGTAATGGCGTTCAGTACTTC. Protein sequence: CASSYGNGVQYF.

The chain combines TRBV23-1 with TRBJ2-1; the D gene is possibly TRBD2 (5 bases). TRBV23-1 is noted as an ORF with a role that remains uncertain. V was clipped by 6 bases and J by 8 bases, with 14 bases between them. This CDR3 comprises 13 residues. CDR3 nucleotide sequence: TGCGCCAGCAGCCGAAACCTAGCCGATGAGCAGTTCTTC. Translating gives CASSRNLADEQFF.

This clone was seen only once. The chain employs TRBV19 and TRBJ2-3; 8 nucleotides align to TRBD1. Germline V gene sequence: CDR1 LNHDA, CDR2 SQIVND (reference sequence). The CDR3 covers 14 residues. Trimming took 4 bases from V and 6 from J; bases not matched to a gene: 6. The CDR3 DNA sequence: TGTGCCAGTAGTAGAGGACAGGGCGGGGATACGCAGTATTTT. It codes for CASSRGQGGDTQYF. Drawing the rest from reference TRBV19 and TRBJ2-3, the complete variable domain is DGGITQSPKYLFRKEGQNVTLSCEQNLNHDAMYWYRQDPGQGLRLIYYSQIVNDFQKGDIAEGYSVSREKKESFPLTVTSAQKNPTAFYLCASSRGQGGDTQYFGPGTRLTVL.

Of note for this clone: The junction does not match germline at one end; this may be a read error. This chain links TRBV19 with TRBJ2-5; possible D gene TRBD1, 6 bases. This CDR3 is 13 amino acids long. The V gene's germline CDR1 is LNHDA and CDR2 SQIVND (reference sequence). CDR3 nucleotides: TGTGCCAGTAGAATAGGGGGACGAGAGACCCAGTACTTC. Protein product: CASRIGGRETQYF. The variable domain in full, completed from reference TRBV19 and TRBJ2-5, reads DGGITQSPKYLFRKEGQNVTLSCEQNLNHDAMYWYRQDPGQGLRLIYYSQIVNDFQKGDIAEGYSVSREKKESFPLTVTSAQKNPTAFYLCASRIGGRETQYFGPGTRLLVL.

CDR3 DNA: TGCAGCGTTGAGCGGGGCACCTTCACTGAAGCTTTCTTT. It is translated as CSVERGTFTEAFF. The J gene is TRBJ1-1, the V gene TRBV29-1; D is possibly TRBD1 (5 bases). From germline, CDR1 is SQVTM and CDR2 ANQGSEA. With 3 bases removed from V and 4 bases from J, the gap between germline ends came to 12 bases. This CDR3 is 13 amino acids long. Together with reference TRBV29-1 and TRBJ1-1, the CDR3 gives the full variable domain: SAVISQKPSRDICQRGTSLTIQCQVDSQVTMMFWYRQQPGQSLTLIATANQGSEATYESGFVIDKFPISRPNLTFSTLTVSNMSPEDSSIYLCSVERGTFTEAFFGQGTRLTVV.

This sequence joins TRBV6-8 and TRBJ2-6, with D perhaps matching TRBD1 (6 bases). The germline V and J ends were trimmed by 2 bases and 2 bases, with 16 bases remaining between them. Germline lookup yields CDR1 MNHGY and CDR2 SAAAGT. This CDR3 spans 18 amino acids. This chain's CDR3 is CASSYGTGSRTGANVLTF. The CDR3 DNA reads TGTGCCAGCAGTTACGGTACAGGGTCACGCACTGGGGCCAACGTCCTGACTTTC.

The rearrangement uses TRBV7-7 and TRBJ1-3; D is unresolved. The CDR3 runs 16 residues. V lost 3 bases and J 0 bases, leaving 12 bases between the germline ends. Germline lookup yields CDR1 SSHAT and CDR2 FNYEAQ (reference sequence). The CDR3 nucleotides read TGTGCCAGCAGCTTGGATCCTCCGATCTCTGGAAACACCATATATTTT. Protein: CASSLDPPISGNTIYF.

J is TRBJ1-5 and V is TRBV19; D is ambiguous. Trimming left V 6 bases short and J 5 bases short, with 11 bases between. Germline assignment: CDR1 LNHDA and CDR2 SQIVND (reference sequence). CDR3 length: 13 amino acids. The CDR3 here is CASSPWEYQPQHF. The CDR3 DNA reads as TGTGCCAGTAGCCCCTGGGAGTATCAGCCCCAGCATTTT. The full variable domain, with the rest looked up from reference TRBV19 and TRBJ1-5, is DGGITQSPKYLFRKEGQNVTLSCEQNLNHDAMYWYRQDPGQGLRLIYYSQIVNDFQKGDIAEGYSVSREKKESFPLTVTSAQKNPTAFYLCASSPWEYQPQHFGDGTRLSIL.

This chain joins TRBV7-5 and TRBJ2-3; the DNA was not used to check the table's D call, TRBD2. TRBV7-5 is a documented pseudogene. The CDR3 sequence is 16 residues long. The CDR3 loop reads CASSLSLAGGTDTQYF. The CDR3, as DNA: TGTGCCAGCAGCCTCTCACTAGCGGGAGGGACAGATACGCAGTATTTT.

The chain uses TRBV5-1 and TRBJ2-2; D unresolved. V lost 1 base and J 5 bases, leaving 15 bases between the germline ends. The CDR3 totals 16 residues. The V gene's germline CDR1 is SGHRS and CDR2 YFSETQ. In DNA form, the CDR3 reads TGCGCCAGCAGCTTGAGCTCATCGGCTGGGACCGGGGAGCTGTTTTTT. Protein sequence: CASSLSSSAGTGELFF.

V gene TRBV12-5 combines with J gene TRBJ1-1; 7 nucleotides align to TRBD1. The germline CDR1 and CDR2 sequences are LGHNT and FRNRAP. The CDR3 totals 14 residues. V shed 3 bases, J shed 2 bases, and the junction held 3 bases outside the gene matches. This CDR3 reads CASGLGQANTEAFF. The CDR3 DNA sequence: TGTGCTAGTGGTTTAGGACAGGCTAACACTGAAGCTTTCTTT.

This rearrangement joins TRBV29-1 to TRBJ1-1, with D tentatively TRBD1 (5 bases). The germline CDR1 and CDR2 sequences are SQVTM and ANQGSEA. Trimming left V 7 bases short and J 1 base short, with 16 bases between. CDR3 length: 14 amino acids. The CDR3 loop reads CSGLGTGSNTEAFF. DNA of the CDR3: TGCAGCGGATTGGGGACGGGGTCGAACACTGAAGCTTTCTTT.

V is TRBV11-3 and J is TRBJ2-1; 9 bases are a match to TRBD2. The CDR3 is 18 amino acids. Trimming removed 2 bases from V and 8 bases from J; junction bases left unmatched: 16. Per germline, CDR1 SGHNT and CDR2 YENEEA. CDR3 sequence reads: CASSLTPLWREGRDEQFF. The DNA for the CDR3 is TGTGCCAGCAGCTTAACCCCCCTATGGCGGGAGGGCCGGGATGAGCAGTTCTTC.

The V call is TRBV10-2, the J call TRBJ1-4; the D gene is possibly TRBD1 (6 bases). In germline, CDR1 is WSHSY, CDR2 SAAADI. Trimming stripped 10 bases from V and 8 bases from J, with 17 bases between. CDR3 length: 13 amino acids. As DNA, the CDR3 is TGCGCCACTAGTAGGGGGGCTGGGGAAAAACTGTTTTTT. Its translation: CATSRGAGEKLFF.